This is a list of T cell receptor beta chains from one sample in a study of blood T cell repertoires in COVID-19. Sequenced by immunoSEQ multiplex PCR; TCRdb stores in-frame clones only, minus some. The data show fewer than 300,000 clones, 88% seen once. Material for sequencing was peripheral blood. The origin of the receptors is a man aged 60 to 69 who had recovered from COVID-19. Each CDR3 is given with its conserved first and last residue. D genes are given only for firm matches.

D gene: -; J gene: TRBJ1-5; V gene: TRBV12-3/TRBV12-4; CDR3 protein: CASSVWPNQPQHF; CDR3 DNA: TGTGCCAGCAGTGTCTGGCCCAATCAGCCCCAGCATTTT
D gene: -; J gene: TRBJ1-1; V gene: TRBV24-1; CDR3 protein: CATSDSLRTEAFF; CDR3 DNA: TGTGCCACCAGTGATTCATTGAGGACTGAAGCTTTCTTT
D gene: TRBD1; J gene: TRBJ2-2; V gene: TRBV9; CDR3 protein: CASRQGAAGELFF; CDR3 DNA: TGTGCCTCTAGACAGGGGGCCGCCGGGGAGCTGTTTTTT
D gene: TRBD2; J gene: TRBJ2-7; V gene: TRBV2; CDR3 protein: CASRPRGRIRDEQYF; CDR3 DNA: TGTGCCAGCAGGCCCCGCGGGAGGATACGAGACGAGCAGTACTTC
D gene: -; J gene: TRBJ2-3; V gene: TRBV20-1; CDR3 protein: CSASRLVGSSDTQYF; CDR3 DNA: TGCAGTGCTAGTAGACTAGTAGGATCTTCAGATACGCAGTATTTT
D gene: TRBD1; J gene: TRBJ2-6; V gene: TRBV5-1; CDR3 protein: CASSLWTGSSGANVLTF; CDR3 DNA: TGCGCCAGCAGCTTGTGGACAGGGAGCTCTGGGGCCAACGTCCTGACTTTC
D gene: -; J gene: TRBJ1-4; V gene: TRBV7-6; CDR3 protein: CASSLGGGRNEKLFF; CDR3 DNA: TGTGCCAGCAGCTTAGGCGGCGGTAGAAATGAAAAACTGTTTTTT
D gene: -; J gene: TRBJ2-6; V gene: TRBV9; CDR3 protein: CASSVGVGGAGANVLTF; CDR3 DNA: TGTGCCAGCAGCGTAGGAGTTGGGGGCGCTGGGGCCAACGTCCTGACTTTC
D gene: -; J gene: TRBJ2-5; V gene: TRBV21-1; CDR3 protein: CASSKETAGRQETQYF; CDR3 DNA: TGTGCCAGCAGCAAAGAGACCGCGGGGAGACAAGAGACCCAGTACTTC
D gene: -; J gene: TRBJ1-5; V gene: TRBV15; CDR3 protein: CATSSSVRDSNQPQHF; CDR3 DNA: TGTGCCACCAGCTCTTCGGTACGGGATTCTAATCAGCCCCAGCATTTT
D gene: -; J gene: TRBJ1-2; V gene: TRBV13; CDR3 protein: CASSLGLGDRGYTF; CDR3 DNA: TGTGCCAGCAGCTTAGGCTTAGGGGATAGGGGCTACACCTTC
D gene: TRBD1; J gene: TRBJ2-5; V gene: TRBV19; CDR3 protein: CASDPGQGVGVTQYF; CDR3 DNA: TGTGCCAGTGACCCGGGACAGGGGGTTGGAGTGACCCAGTACTTC
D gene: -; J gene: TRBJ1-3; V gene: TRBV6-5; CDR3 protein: CASSYRQDSGNTIYF; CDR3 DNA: TGTGCCAGCAGTTACCGGCAGGACTCCGGAAACACCATATATTTT
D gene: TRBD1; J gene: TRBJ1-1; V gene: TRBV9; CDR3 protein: CASSARDRGQEAFF; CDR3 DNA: TGTGCCAGCAGCGCAAGGGACAGGGGGCAAGAAGCTTTCTTT
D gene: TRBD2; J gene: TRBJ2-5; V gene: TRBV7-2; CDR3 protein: CASSLEVLLAGDQETQYF; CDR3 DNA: TGTGCCAGCAGCTTAGAGGTACTTTTAGCGGGGGATCAAGAGACCCAGTACTTC
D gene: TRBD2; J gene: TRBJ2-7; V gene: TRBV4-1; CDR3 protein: CASSHSSGGLSYEQYF; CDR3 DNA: TGCGCCAGCAGCCATAGTAGCGGGGGGCTCTCCTACGAGCAGTACTTC
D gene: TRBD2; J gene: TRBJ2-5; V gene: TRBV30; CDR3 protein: CAWITPGGGETQYF; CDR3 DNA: TGTGCCTGGATAACCCCGGGGGGAGGGGAGACCCAGTACTTC
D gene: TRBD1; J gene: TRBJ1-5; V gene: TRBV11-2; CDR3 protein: CASSLGTGQGNQPQHF; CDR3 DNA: TGTGCCAGCAGCTTAGGGACAGGGCAGGGCAATCAGCCCCAGCATTTT
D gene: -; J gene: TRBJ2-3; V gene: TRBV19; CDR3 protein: CASSRVGRDTQYF; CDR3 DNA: TGTGCCAGTAGTAGGGTGGGCAGGGATACGCAGTATTTT
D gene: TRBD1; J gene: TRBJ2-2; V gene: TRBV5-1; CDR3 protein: CASSVIRDRAAGELFF; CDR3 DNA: TGCGCCAGCAGCGTTATCCGGGACAGGGCGGCCGGGGAGCTGTTTTTT
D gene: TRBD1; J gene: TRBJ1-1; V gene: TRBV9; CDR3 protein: CASSVRQDRVGTEAFF; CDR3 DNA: TGTGCCAGCAGCGTCCGTCAGGACAGGGTCGGCACTGAAGCTTTCTTT
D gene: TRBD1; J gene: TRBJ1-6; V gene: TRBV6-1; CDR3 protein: CASTDAGGRHSYNSPLHF; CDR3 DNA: TGTGCCAGCACTGACGCAGGGGGCAGGCACTCCTATAATTCACCCCTCCACTTT
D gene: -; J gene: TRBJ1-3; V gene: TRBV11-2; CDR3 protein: CASSLLGTISGNTIYF; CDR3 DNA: TGTGCCAGCAGCTTACTGGGGACAATCTCTGGAAACACCATATATTTT
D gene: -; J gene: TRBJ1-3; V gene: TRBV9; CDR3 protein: CASSGRGVSGNTIYF; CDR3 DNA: TGTGCCAGCAGCGGACGGGGGGTCTCTGGAAACACCATATATTTT
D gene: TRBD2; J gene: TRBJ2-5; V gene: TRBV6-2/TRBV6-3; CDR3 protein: CASSYPRGPLAGGKETQYF; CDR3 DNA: TGTGCCAGCAGTTACCCGCGGGGCCCGTTAGCGGGGGGGAAAGAGACCCAGTACTTC